The TCR beta chain under discussion was sequenced for a study of T-cell memory formation after mild COVID-19. Study-wide background: Largely, the TCR clusters proved donor specific.

This clonotype was found many times. TCRdb called the 5' RACE reads again in MiXCR, with one record for every CDR3 protein. The sample yields 85,000 to 120,000 distinct CDR3 sequences, 17% seen once. The V and J ends lost 0 bases and 7 bases respectively, with 13 bases between them. This CDR3 has 14 residues. The germline V gene encodes CDR1 SGHTS and CDR2 YDEGEE. Sequenced: PBMCs or a T cell subset sorted from them (not recorded which). This chain links TRBV5-8 with TRBJ1-1, with D unclear. This receptor was obtained from an adult woman who had mild COVID-19 (a few samples of this study predate the infection). Cell type and time point are not known. The CDR3 sequence is CASSLGGLRVEAFF. CDR3 sequence (DNA): TGTGCCAGCAGCTTGGGTGGGTTGAGAGTTGAAGCTTTCTTT.